This paragraph covers one T cell receptor beta chain sequence. The target antigen is unknown. This specimen comes from a study of monozygotic twins with cystic fibrosis. Study observations and caveats: V usage most resembled the co-twin in 13 of 16 pairs. Clonality was generally low (median around 0.009), higher in the most severe patients.

Generated by immunoSEQ multiplex PCR, the TCRdb table keeps only in-frame clones and is missing some. Of 36,000 or so clones in the sample, around 90% were seen once. Trimming took off 5 bases at V and 1 base at J, with 11 bases between the two ends. CDR1 is SGHNT, CDR2 YENEEA, per germline. The CDR3 is 14 amino acids. The V call is TRBV11-3, the J call TRBJ1-1, with a weak D call TRBD1 (5 bases). The clonotype comes from a boy aged 2 to 10 with cystic fibrosis. Sequenced: blood. CDR3 protein: CASSRFGQNTEAFF. CDR3 sequence (DNA): TGTGCCAGCAGCCGCTTTGGACAGAACACTGAAGCTTTCTTT.